The present T cell receptor beta chain was sequenced within a study of metastatic and nonmetastatic thyroid tumors (dated by TCRdb to 2018 to 2020). Looking at the study overall: Repertoires were compared across peripheral blood and tumor or nodule tissue samples from malignant and benign thyroid patients.

Results and caveats for the whole study, not just this receptor: In both blood and tumor samples, TCR beta diversity was reported to be significantly higher in malignant tumors than in benign nodules.

V has 5 bases trimmed and J has 4 bases trimmed; junction bases matching no gene number 12. CDR1 and CDR2, per the germline V gene, are MNHEY and SVGEGT. From the cysteine up to the phenylalanine, the CDR3 has a length of 17 residues. Of all the DNA, just the CDR3 is kept, 51 bases in frame from base 1. Library preparation used PCR. The sample was run on an Illumina HiSeq 4000. The TCR beta-chain CDR3 region of each patient was profiled by high-throughput sequencing. On the study's bioinformatics: The researchers built a classifier to tell apart papillary thyroid cancer patients with distant metastasis, based on CDR3 differences among clinicopathological groups. To measure repertoire diversity the researchers used the Shannon index, while the Morisita-Horn index served to gauge how similar the tumor and blood repertoires were. In TCRdb, the public reads were trimmed at Q25 with fastp and aligned with MiXCR, with productive beta chains retained. The V and J calls and clone size are TCRdb's, not the authors'. This sample gives some 7,900 clones in total; about 25% of them show up just once. 6.1% of the sample rests with the top ten.

No treatment had been received by any patient before thyroid surgery. Patient clinical samples collected from about 2011 to 2018 were retrospectively analysed using T-cell receptor beta sequencing. The sample holds a few counts of this clone. The antigen it binds to is not known. Base-call qualities are not available, and no considerably larger clone is one nucleotide away. This TCR came from a female donor with papillary thyroid cancer or a benign thyroid nodule (not recorded which). Some clones in this sample may be carry-over from other donors' samples. The sequencing sample was made of adjacent normal tissue. The sequence links TRBV6-2 or TRBV6-3 to TRBJ1-2; TRBD1 agrees with 11 junctional bases. The sequenced DNA is TGTGCCAGCAGTCGCGGACAGGGGGCGCATCCCAGCTATGGCTACACCTTC. It codes for CASSRGQGAHPSYGYTF.